The entry below gives a single TCR beta chain sequence along with its context. Its antigen is still unknown. No base quality information exists; no much larger clone differs at one position. CDR1 and CDR2 were assigned from the germline V gene as SGHRS and YFSETQ. From the cysteine through the phenylalanine, the CDR3 covers 16 amino acids. CDR3 DNA is the only sequence kept; it has 48 bases, read in frame from the first base. V is pared back by 3 bases and J by 2 bases, with 17 bases lying between the germline termini. In light of the paper, this sample's time point label describes: baseline before first vaccination. Vaccinee samples came from UK trials COV001 and COV002, including a single-blind randomized controlled phase 2/3 trial of AZD1222 (ChAdOx1 nCoV-19) in healthy adults. Trial participant PBMC samples were collected at day 0 and day 28 after the second dose for TCRbeta chain sequencing. The CDR3 regions of human TCRbeta chains were subjected to immunosequencing. From the authors' description of their analysis: Repertoire TCRs were checked for matches against a reference library of SARS-CoV-2-specific TCRs that had been generated using the MIRA antigen-specificity platform. Breadth was defined as the fraction of unique TCRs that were SARS-CoV-2-associated. Depth was defined as the fraction of total T cells that were SARS-CoV-2-associated. Using the MIRA data, each spike-specific TCR was mapped to the spike region that the TCR reacts to and placed in a CD4 or CD8 class. Log10-transformed breadth and depth values were compared by one-way ANOVA with Sidak's multiple comparisons tests. TCRdb re-hosts the immuneACCESS table, in-frame sequences only. Its copies lack some clones; in the studies checked, an unresolved V gene accounts for under half of them, and the cause for the rest is not known. V, J and clone size are taken as reported in that table, and D and trimming were inferred from the DNA itself. Present in this sample are 100,000 or so clones, just under 90% of which were seen just once. The ten biggest clones cover around 12% of the sample.

The data were taken from a study of T cell responses to AZD1222 COVID-19 vaccine (dated by TCRdb to 2020 to 2023). Concerning the study at large: AZD1222 recipients with second doses at about 4 weeks or about 12 weeks were pooled, because spike-specific TCR depth and breadth did not differ between schedules. A total of over 230 trial participants underwent TCR sequencing, of whom around 200 received two doses of AZD1222 and about 26 received two doses of the MenACWY control vaccine. Trial participants were enrolled by age into subgroups of 18-55, 56-69 and 70-plus years, and around 150, 29 and 61 TCR-sequenced participants, respectively, were included in these subgroups.

General conclusions and limits of the study: After two AZD1222 doses, both the breadth and the depth of spike-specific TCRs were significantly higher than at day 0 and than in MenACWY recipients. Reportedly, almost half of the unique spike-specific TCRs recognized epitopes lying outside the regions that are mutated in the B.1.351 and B.1.1.7 variants. In the small 56-69-year group, the increase in depth fell short of significance, most likely because of low power. Because no day 14 peak-response samples were available, the repertoires could be characterized only after the peak T cell response. Most participants were white British and females outnumbered males, and the authors suggested that clonal diversity may have been underestimated. Conclusions about previously exposed vaccinees are limited, since just five or six AZD1222 recipients were seropositive for SARS-CoV-2 at baseline. The vaccine-associated CD4 TCRs covered the entire spike protein, and the dominant responses fell in regions 160-218 and 743-854.

The TCR originated in an adult in good health. The chain joins TRBV5-1 to TRBJ2-5; TRBD1 might be the D gene, on 6 matching bases. Sequences were derived from peripheral blood, sampled on day 0 of AZD1222 vaccination. For the CDR3, the sequence is CASSSQGLGKQETQYF. The bases are TGCGCCAGCAGCTCACAGGGTCTGGGTAAACAAGAGACCCAGTACTTC.